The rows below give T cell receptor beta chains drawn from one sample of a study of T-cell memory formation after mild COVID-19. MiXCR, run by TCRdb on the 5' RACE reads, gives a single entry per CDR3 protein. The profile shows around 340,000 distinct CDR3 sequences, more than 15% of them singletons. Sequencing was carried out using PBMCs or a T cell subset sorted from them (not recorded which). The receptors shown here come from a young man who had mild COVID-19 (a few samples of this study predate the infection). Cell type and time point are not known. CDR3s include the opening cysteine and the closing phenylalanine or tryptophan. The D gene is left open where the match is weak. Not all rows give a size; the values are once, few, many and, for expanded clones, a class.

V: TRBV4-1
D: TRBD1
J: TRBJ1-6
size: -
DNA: TGCGCCAGCAACCCGGGACAGGCGGTGAGGAGGAATTCACCCCTCCACTTT
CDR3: CASNPGQAVRRNSPLHF

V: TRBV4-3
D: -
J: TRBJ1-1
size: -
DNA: TGCGCCAGCAGCCAAGATCCCGCAGGGTTGAACACTGAAGCTTTCTTT
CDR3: CASSQDPAGLNTEAFF

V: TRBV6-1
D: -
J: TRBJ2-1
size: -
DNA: TGTGCCAGCAGTGGCGGGTTTCACAATGAGCAGTTCTTC
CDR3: CASSGGFHNEQFF

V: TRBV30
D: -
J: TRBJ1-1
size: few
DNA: TGTGCCTGGACCCGGGGCCCGAACACTGAAGCTTTCTTT
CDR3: CAWTRGPNTEAFF

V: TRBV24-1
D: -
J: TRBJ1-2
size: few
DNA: TGTGCCACCAGTGCTATGGGATCCTATGGCTACACCTTC
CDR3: CATSAMGSYGYTF

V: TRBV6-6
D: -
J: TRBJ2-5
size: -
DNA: TGTGCCAGCAGTTACGGGGGGTTAGACTTCGAGACCCAGTACTTC
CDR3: CASSYGGLDFETQYF

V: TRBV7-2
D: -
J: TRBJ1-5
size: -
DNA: TGTGCCAGCAGCTGGACAGGCAATCAGCCCCAGCATTTT
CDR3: CASSWTGNQPQHF

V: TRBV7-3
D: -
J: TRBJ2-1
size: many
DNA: TGTGCCAGCAGCCCCGGAGGGCGGGTTGAGCAGTTCTTC
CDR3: CASSPGGRVEQFF

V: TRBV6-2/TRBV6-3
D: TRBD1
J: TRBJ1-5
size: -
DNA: TGTGCCAGCAGTACCCCGGGGGTAGGGGGCTTACATCAGCCCCAGCATTTT
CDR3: CASSTPGVGGLHQPQHF

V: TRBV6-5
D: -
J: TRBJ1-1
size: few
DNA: TGTGCCAGCAGTTCGACAGTAAACTTTGAAGCTTTCTTT
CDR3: CASSSTVNFEAFF